This T cell receptor (beta chain) is from a study of blood T cell repertoires in COVID-19. The germline CDR1 and CDR2 sequences are MRHNA and SNTAGT. This CDR3 is 15 amino acids long. The junction had 4 bases not matched to a gene; V was cut back by 2 bases and J by 8 bases. Data came from immunoSEQ multiplex PCR; TCRdb stores just in-frame clones and leaves some out. This repertoire shows more than 200,000 clones, around four fifths found once; its top ten account for 2% to 3%. Sequenced sample: peripheral blood. V and J are TRBV6-4 and TRBJ2-1, with 12 bases identical to TRBD2. The origin of this receptor is a woman between 70 and 85 years old with active or convalescent COVID-19. The CDR3 DNA sequence: TGTGCCAGCAGTGACGAGCTAGCGGGAGGGGATGAGCAGTTCTTC. Protein product: CASSDELAGGDEQFF.